Listed here is a single T cell receptor (beta chain). What it binds is unknown. This entry comes from a study of OX40 agonist ivuxolimab in advanced cancers. The study's findings and limits: It was not determined which antigens were specifically recognized by the peripheral T cells that had undergone clonal expansion.

Autoimmune disease history or systemic immunosuppression excluded patients. The table came from immunoSEQ multiplex PCR; TCRdb's copy has only in-frame clones and leaves some out. The sample has around 19,000 clones, about 70% seen once; the top ten hold 33%. The CDR3 extends over 14 amino acids. The J segment lost 6 bases and the V segment lost 3 bases, leaving 8 bases of the junction unmatched. Germline V gene lookup returns CDR1 SGDLS and CDR2 YYNGEE. The material was CD4+ or CD8+ T cells sorted from blood, obtained in a trial of the OX40 agonist ivuxolimab. The sequence came from an adult with an advanced solid tumor such as melanoma, head and neck, liver or kidney cancer. J is TRBJ2-7 and V is TRBV9, with 8 bases matching TRBD2. The CDR3 sequence: CASSASPGGLEQYF. The CDR3 DNA reads TGTGCCAGCAGCGCTTCCCCGGGGGGGCTCGAGCAGTACTTC.